The next 13 T cell receptor beta chains were all read from a single sample in a study of blood T cell repertoires in COVID-19. The assay was immunoSEQ multiplex PCR, and TCRdb's table has in-frame clones only and misses some. The data show under 150,000 clones, around 79% seen once. Sequencing was carried out using peripheral blood. Receptor source: a man in his 60s with acute or convalescent COVID-19.

The chain is built from TRBV6-5 and TRBJ2-2, with a weak D call TRBD1 (6 bases). Germline CDR1 MNHEY, CDR2 SVGAGI. The CDR3 extends over 15 amino acids. V was pared by 5 bases and J by 4 bases, with 14 bases between. In DNA form, the CDR3 reads TGTGCCAGCAGTACCCGCGCAGGGGCCACCGGGGAGCTGTTTTTT. This codes for CASSTRAGATGELFF.

This clone was detected a few times. The chain has TRBV4-3 and TRBJ1-5; D gene unclear. The CDR3 sequence is 13 residues long. Trimming shortened V by 0 bases and J by 7 bases, and 7 bases separated the two germline ends. Germline V gene data show CDR1 as LGHNA and CDR2 as YSLEER. DNA of the CDR3: TGCGCCAGCAGCCAAGATCGGTGGCAGCCCCAGCATTTT. Its protein product is CASSQDRWQPQHF.

J is TRBJ1-2 and V is TRBV7-8; D call uncertain. This CDR3 contains 15 residues. Germline V CDR1 and CDR2: SGHVS, FQNEAQ. V was cut by 4 bases and J by 7 bases, with 19 bases left in between. CDR3 residues: CASSSQPRGMGGYTF. Here the CDR3 DNA reads TGTGCCAGCAGCTCCCAGCCACGAGGGATGGGTGGCTACACCTTC.

This chain connects TRBV4-2 to TRBJ2-1, with 11 bases aligning to TRBD2. V shed 0 bases and J 4 bases; nucleotides not matched to a gene: 5. This CDR3 comprises 17 residues. Germline CDR1 is LGHNA and CDR2 is YNFKEQ. The CDR3 coding sequence is TGTGCCAGCAGCCAAGATATGGGGACTAGCGGTTACAATGAGCAGTTCTTC. This sequence encodes CASSQDMGTSGYNEQFF.

This clone was seen a handful of times. This rearrangement joins TRBV5-4 to TRBJ2-5, with 14 bases that match TRBD2. From germline, CDR1 is SGHNT and CDR2 YYREEE (reference sequence). This CDR3 contains 15 residues. Germline trimming cut 4 bases from V and 2 bases from J; bases unmatched to any gene: 1. CDR3 sequence: CASSRLAGGQETQYF. The CDR3 DNA reads TGTGCCAGCAGCCGACTAGCGGGAGGGCAAGAGACCCAGTACTTC.

This clone was observed a handful of times. A junction boundary mismatches the germline segment, possibly from a read error. This chain joins TRBV7-9 and TRBJ2-6; TRBD1 is a possible D gene (6 bases). Germline CDR1 and CDR2: SEHNR and FQNEAQ (reference sequence). The CDR3 spans 16 residues. CDR3: CASSLALGAGANVLTF. As DNA, the CDR3 is TGTGCCAGCAGCCTAGCACTGGGGGCGGGGGCCAACGTCCTGACTTTC.

J is TRBJ1-1 and V is TRBV28; TRBD1 is a possible D gene (5 bases). Trimming took off 2 bases at V and 2 bases at J, with 9 bases between the two ends. Germline-derived CDR1 and CDR2 are MDHEN and SYDVKM. This CDR3 is built from 14 residues. CDR3 sequence (DNA): TGTGCCAGCAGTTTAATAGGGGCCAACACTGAAGCTTTCTTT. Translation: CASSLIGANTEAFF.

A note on this clone: An end of the junction does not agree with germline; a read error may underlie this. This CDR3 is CASSSGTGESQDF. In nucleotides, the CDR3 is TGCGCCAGCAGCTCCGGGACAGGAGAATCCCAGGACTTC. This chain joins TRBV5-1 and TRBJ2-4; 8 bases are a match to TRBD1. The CDR3 is made up of 13 amino acids. Germline assignment: CDR1 SGHRS and CDR2 YFSETQ.

The CDR3 DNA is TGTGCCGGAAGACAGGGTTTGTCTAGCAATCAGCCCCAGCATTTT. Its protein is CAGRQGLSSNQPQHF. The rearrangement joins TRBV2 to TRBJ1-5; 7 nucleotides line up with TRBD1. Trimming removed 11 bases from V and 0 bases from J; junction bases left unmatched: 10. Germline V gives CDR1 SNHLY, CDR2 FYNNEI. This CDR3 spans 15 amino acids.

The sample holds a few counts of this clone. The genes are TRBV5-6 and TRBJ1-1, with a tentative D call TRBD1 (5 bases). This CDR3 region has 14 residues. Trimming cost V 5 bases and J 2 bases, with 13 bases left between them. Germline V gives CDR1 SGHDT, CDR2 YYEEEE. The CDR3 reads CASRPTGLNTEAFF. The CDR3, as DNA: TGTGCCAGCAGACCTACAGGATTAAACACTGAAGCTTTCTTT.

This clone was seen just once. V is TRBV19 and J is TRBJ2-7, with D maybe TRBD2 (5 bases). Germline-derived CDR1 and CDR2 are LNHDA and SQIVND (reference sequence). The CDR3 runs 13 residues. V gave up 6 bases and J gave up 3 bases, with 12 bases separating them. Here the CDR3 reads CASSRGLVYEQYF. In DNA, the CDR3 is TGTGCCAGTAGCCGAGGGCTAGTCTACGAGCAGTACTTC.

The V and J genes are TRBV6-1 and TRBJ1-2, with no clear D. CDR1 and CDR2 (germline): MNHNS, SASEGT. V was pared by 3 bases and J by 6 bases, with 8 bases between. This CDR3 has 12 residues. The CDR3 nucleotides are TGTGCCAGCAGTGACCAGGTGGATGGCTACACCTTC. Residues: CASSDQVDGYTF.

This clone was picked up one time. V usage is TRBV19 and J usage is TRBJ1-1; D perhaps matches TRBD1 (5 bases). V was trimmed by 0 bases and J by 6 bases, leaving 8 bases between them. From germline, CDR1 is LNHDA and CDR2 SQIVND (reference sequence). The CDR3 covers 13 residues. CDR3 coding DNA: TGTGCCAGTAGTATAGATCGGGGGGCTGAAGCTTTCTTT. It codes for CASSIDRGAEAFF.